This T cell receptor (beta chain) was captured in a study of blood T cell repertoires in COVID-19. In the study overall: Donors in the United States, Italy and Spain gave samples during acute or convalescent COVID-19. Sources were T cells, B-cell-depleted T cells, or PBMCs; the material itself was cDNA or gDNA.

In the original workflow: It was from reference gene primer amplification that nucleated cell counts were estimated. Libraries were prepared by immunoSEQ multiplex PCR; TCRdb keeps only in-frame clonotypes and omits some of them. V and J calls and clone size are given by that table; D and trimming were obtained from the DNA. The table lists tens of thousands of clones, just over 90% of them singletons. The ends lost 1 base at V and 4 bases at J; junction bases unmatched: 4. The CDR3 is made up of 15 amino acids. Germline CDR1 and CDR2: MNHNS and SASEGT. Sample: peripheral blood. This sequence joins TRBV6-1 and TRBJ1-5, with TRBD1 matching 7 bases. This receptor was taken from a woman aged 45-65 years in a cohort sampled during active COVID-19. CDR3 residues: CASSEGAGGNQPQHF. CDR3 nucleotide sequence: TGTGCCAGCAGTGAAGGAGCAGGGGGGAATCAGCCCCAGCATTTT.